The 2 T cell receptor beta chains below were found in one sample sequenced in a study of blood T cell repertoires in COVID-19. Clones were read by immunoSEQ multiplex PCR, and TCRdb kept only the in-frame ones, dropping some. Among about 370,000 clones listed, roughly 90% were seen once. The sample taken for sequencing was peripheral blood. These receptors all stem from a woman in her 30s with COVID-19, enrolled during active disease.

This clone appeared a single time. The genes are TRBV5-4 and TRBJ1-1, with D possibly matching TRBD1 (6 bases). V dropped 4 bases and J dropped 1 base, with 14 bases sitting between them. CDR1 and CDR2 from the germline V gene are SGHNT and YYREEE (reference sequence). The length of the CDR3 is 15 residues. CDR3 sequence (DNA): TGTGCCAGCAGCCCGCAGCGGGGGCCGAACACTGAAGCTTTCTTT. It yields the protein CASSPQRGPNTEAFF.

This chain connects TRBV9 to TRBJ2-1; tentative D call: TRBD2 (6 bases). This CDR3 has 16 amino acids. Germline-derived CDR1 and CDR2 are SGDLS and YYNGEE. V was trimmed by 1 base and J by 8 bases, leaving 19 bases between them. In DNA, the CDR3 is TGTGCCAGCAGCGTAATCGGGGTAGCGGCTATGGATGAGCAGTTCTTC. Protein: CASSVIGVAAMDEQFF. Together with reference TRBV9 and TRBJ2-1, the CDR3 gives the full variable domain: DSGVTQTPKHLITATGQRVTLRCSPRSGDLSVYWYQQSLDQGLQFLIQYYNGEERAKGNILERFSAQQFPDLHSELNLSSLELGDSALYFCASSVIGVAAMDEQFFGPGTRLTVL.